A selection of T cell receptor beta chains follows, all from one sample in a study of STAT5B mutations in CD4+ large granular lymphocyte leukemia. Produced via immunoSEQ multiplex PCR; TCRdb's table is partial and in-frame only. The table lists around 26,000 clones, 74% of them singletons. Sequenced sample: CD4+ T cells from blood buffy coats. The receptors stem from a human donor in good health. Each CDR3 is given with its conserved first and last residue. A D gene is named only where the DNA matches it firmly. Size is stated for part of the rows, as once, few or many counts, or as a class when the clone is expanded.

D	J	V	size	CDR3	DNA
.	TRBJ2-1	TRBV28	.	CASSLNPGYEQFF	TGTGCCAGCAGTTTAAACCCGGGCTATGAGCAGTTCTTC
TRBD1	TRBJ2-7	TRBV27	.	CASKRTGLYEQYF	TGTGCCAGCAAGAGGACAGGGCTCTACGAGCAGTACTTC
.	TRBJ1-1	TRBV5-1	.	CASSPAGDTEAFF	TGCGCCAGCAGCCCCGCGGGGGACACTGAAGCTTTCTTT
.	TRBJ1-2	TRBV27	.	CASSSGRDYGYTF	TGTGCCAGCAGTTCAGGGAGAGACTATGGCTACACCTTC
TRBD2	TRBJ2-1	TRBV6-6	.	CASSGTSGRADEQFF	TGTGCCAGCAGCGGGACTAGCGGGAGGGCCGATGAGCAGTTCTTC
.	TRBJ2-1	TRBV5-1	.	CASSLETTAHYNEQFF	TGCGCCAGCAGCTTGGAGACAACAGCCCACTACAATGAGCAGTTCTTC
.	TRBJ1-2	TRBV28	few	CASRPGPGQSYGYTF	TGTGCCAGCAGACCGGGACCAGGGCAAAGCTATGGCTACACCTTC
.	TRBJ2-1	TRBV30	.	CAWSVLFSYNEQFF	TGTGCCTGGAGTGTACTTTTCTCCTACAATGAGCAGTTCTTC
TRBD1	TRBJ1-5	TRBV28	.	CASRELMTGGNQPQHF	TGTGCCAGCAGAGAACTCATGACAGGGGGCAATCAGCCCCAGCATTTT
TRBD1	TRBJ2-7	TRBV28	.	CASSSDRDRVFSAYEQYF	TGTGCCAGCAGTTCCGACCGGGACAGGGTTTTTTCGGCCTACGAGCAGTACTTC
.	TRBJ1-4	TRBV30	.	CAWSVDEKLFF	TGTGCCTGGAGTGTAGACGAAAAACTGTTTTTT
.	TRBJ2-3	TRBV18	.	CASSLRDTQYF	TGTGCCAGCTCCCTACGAGATACGCAGTATTTT
.	TRBJ1-1	TRBV25-1	.	CASSEFQGISTEAFF	TGTGCCAGCAGTGAATTTCAGGGAATAAGCACTGAAGCTTTCTTT
.	TRBJ1-4	TRBV5-6	.	CASSGASWRSNEKLFF	TGTGCCAGCAGCGGGGCATCGTGGAGGTCAAATGAAAAACTGTTTTTT
.	TRBJ1-1	TRBV25-1	.	CASSKSQNTEAFF	TGTGCCAGCAGTAAAAGTCAGAACACTGAAGCTTTCTTT
.	TRBJ2-1	TRBV19	once	CASSISSSRNEQFF	TGTGCCAGTAGTATAAGCAGCTCTCGCAATGAGCAGTTCTTC
.	TRBJ2-5	TRBV4-3	.	CASSQGYPGRQYF	TGCGCCAGCAGCCAAGGATACCCGGGACGCCAGTACTTC
.	TRBJ1-2	TRBV6-5	.	CASSYLGERGYTF	TGTGCCAGCAGTTACCTTGGGGAAAGGGGCTACACCTTC
TRBD1	TRBJ2-1	TRBV2	.	CASRSRQGLLNEQFF	TGTGCCAGCAGGTCCCGACAGGGGCTTCTCAATGAGCAGTTCTTC
TRBD1	TRBJ1-5	TRBV29-1	.	CSVGTGGNQPQHF	TGCAGCGTTGGGACAGGGGGCAATCAGCCCCAGCATTTT
.	TRBJ2-5	TRBV19	.	CASSPRAGGTLETQYF	TGTGCCAGTTCCCCGAGAGCCGGAGGTACCTTGGAGACCCAGTACTTC
.	TRBJ1-2	TRBV7-8	.	CASSLVGDYGYTF	TGTGCCAGCAGCTTAGTTGGAGACTATGGCTACACCTTC
.	TRBJ2-1	TRBV21-1	.	CASSRGGSFSYNEQFF	TGTGCCAGCAGCAGAGGCGGGAGTTTCTCCTACAATGAGCAGTTCTTC
.	TRBJ2-2	TRBV27	.	CASRGGGLYTGELFF	TGTGCCAGCAGGGGTGGGGGGCTGTACACCGGGGAGCTGTTTTTT
.	TRBJ2-6	TRBV30	.	CAWSVGVSGANVLTF	TGTGCCTGGAGTGTAGGTGTCTCTGGGGCCAACGTCCTGACTTTC
.	TRBJ2-3	TRBV28	.	CASSLSARLSSTDTQYF	TGTGCCAGCAGTTTATCCGCTAGGCTCTCTAGCACAGATACGCAGTATTTT
TRBD1	TRBJ2-7	TRBV28	.	CASSFNLTPGQGSYEQYF	TGTGCCAGCAGTTTCAACCTCACTCCGGGACAGGGGAGCTACGAGCAGTACTTC
.	TRBJ1-2	TRBV30	.	CAWDQRWGAGYGYTF	TGTGCCTGGGACCAGAGATGGGGGGCGGGTTATGGCTACACCTTC
.	TRBJ2-1	TRBV5-1	few	CASSVYNEQFF	TGCGCCAGCAGCGTGTACAATGAGCAGTTCTTC
TRBD2	TRBJ2-7	TRBV14	.	CASSQHRFSGIVSEQYF	TGTGCCAGCAGCCAGCACAGGTTCAGCGGGATTGTCTCCGAGCAGTACTTC
TRBD1	TRBJ2-1	TRBV10-2	.	CASSGGDRGYINEQFF	TGCGCCAGCAGTGGAGGGGACAGGGGTTACATCAATGAGCAGTTCTTC